The 30 T cell receptor beta chains in this list originate from one sample, sequenced in a study of shared clonotypes between healthy human individuals. CD45RO-negative, CCR7-selected cells formed the naive CD8 fraction, which excluded terminally differentiated effector memory CD45RA+ cells. Produced via immunoSEQ multiplex PCR; TCRdb's table is partial and in-frame only. Among just over 2,000,000 clones listed, about 95% were seen once. Sequenced input: naive CD8+ T cells sorted from blood. Receptors were obtained from a man aged 18 to 30 in good health.

The chain carries TRBV28 and TRBJ1-6; no clear D. Germline V lookup: CDR1 MDHEN, CDR2 SYDVKM. V gave up 7 bases and J gave up 6 bases, with 19 bases separating them. The CDR3 is 16 residues long. CDR3 in amino acids: CASMETAPIGNSPLHF. The CDR3 DNA is TGTGCCAGCATGGAAACAGCCCCAATTGGTAATTCACCCCTCCACTTT.

The chain couples TRBV11-2 to TRBJ2-7, with 14 bases lining up with TRBD2. This CDR3 has 15 residues. Germline V gives CDR1 SGHAT, CDR2 FQNNGV. V gave up 5 bases and J gave up 2 bases; unmatched junction bases: 2. CDR3 nucleotide sequence: TGTGCCAGCAGCCGACTAGCGGGAGGGCCCTACGAGCAGTACTTC. Its translation is CASSRLAGGPYEQYF.

The genes are TRBV5-6 and TRBJ2-3, with D perhaps TRBD1 or TRBD2 (6 bases each). The CDR3 is 15 residues long. V lost 3 bases, J lost 6 bases, and 17 bases lay in between. The germline gives CDR1 SGHDT, CDR2 YYEEEE. The DNA of the CDR3 is TGTGCCAGCAGCTACAGGGATGCGGGAATGGATACGCAGTATTTT. This encodes CASSYRDAGMDTQYF.

The chain is built from TRBV7-9 and TRBJ2-5, with D possibly TRBD1 on 5 matching bases. The CDR3 length is 13 residues. V lost 5 bases and J lost 2, with 9 bases in between. Per the germline V gene, CDR1 is SEHNR and CDR2 is FQNEAQ (reference sequence). CDR3: CASSHQGQETQYF. In DNA, the CDR3 is TGTGCCAGCAGCCACCAGGGACAAGAGACCCAGTACTTC.

CDR3 sequence (DNA): TGTGCCAGTAGTAACTACGGGGGGCTTTCACCCCTCCACTTT. This codes for CASSNYGGLSPLHF. The chain is built from TRBV19 and TRBJ1-6; perhaps TRBD1 as D (6 bases). CDR3 length: 14 residues. Germline loops: CDR1 LNHDA, CDR2 SQIVND (reference sequence). The ends were cut back, 4 bases at V and 9 bases at J, with 13 bases in the middle. Looking up the rest from reference TRBV19 and TRBJ1-6 gives the full variable domain: DGGITQSPKYLFRKEGQNVTLSCEQNLNHDAMYWYRQDPGQGLRLIYYSQIVNDFQKGDIAEGYSVSREKKESFPLTVTSAQKNPTAFYLCASSNYGGLSPLHFGNGTRLTVT.

The rearrangement links TRBV11-2 to TRBJ2-5; TRBD1 matches at 9 bases. The V and J ends lost 5 bases and 2 bases, in that order; junction bases with no gene match: 3. Germline-derived CDR1 and CDR2 are SGHAT and FQNNGV. This CDR3 has 14 residues. The CDR3 here is CASSTGQGQETQYF. As DNA, the CDR3 is TGTGCCAGCAGCACGGGACAGGGTCAAGAGACCCAGTACTTC. Based on the CDR3 plus reference TRBV11-2 and TRBJ2-5, the full variable domain is EAGVAQSPRYKIIEKRQSVAFWCNPISGHATLYWYQQILGQGPKLLIQFQNNGVVDDSQLPKDRFSAERLKGVDSTLKIQPAKLEDSAVYLCASSTGQGQETQYFGPGTRLLVL.

CDR3 loop: CASSGGEYEQYF. CDR3 nucleotide sequence: TGCGCCAGCAGTGGGGGGGAGTACGAGCAGTACTTC. The gene calls are TRBV10-2 and TRBJ2-7; perhaps TRBD2 as D (6 bases). The CDR3 spans 12 residues. V lost 4 bases to trimming and J lost 4 bases, with 8 bases between them. The germline V gene encodes CDR1 WSHSY and CDR2 SAAADI.

This rearrangement joins TRBV10-3 to TRBJ2-7; TRBD2 matches at 10 bases. CDR3 size: 14 residues. Germline V gene data show CDR1 as ENHRY and CDR2 as SYGVKD. With V trimmed by 7 bases and J by 5 bases, 8 bases remained unmatched. In nucleotides, the CDR3 is TGTGCCATCAATCAAGCGGGGGGGCCCAACGAGCAGTACTTC. It codes for CAINQAGGPNEQYF.

The CDR3 region is CATSSSVWGTDTQYF. CDR3 sequence (DNA): TGTGCCACCAGCAGCTCCGTATGGGGCACAGATACGCAGTATTTT. The rearrangement uses TRBV15 and TRBJ2-3; D is unclear. The V end was cut by 3 bases, the J end by 1 base, with 11 bases between. Germline V gene sequence: CDR1 LNHNV, CDR2 YYDKDF (reference sequence). CDR3 length equals 15 residues.

The V gene is TRBV6-5, the J gene TRBJ1-1; D may be TRBD1 (5 bases). Trimming pared 0 bases from V and 2 bases from J, leaving 13 bases between. Germline V gives CDR1 MNHEY, CDR2 SVGAGI. This CDR3 has 16 residues. CDR3 DNA: TGTGCCAGCAGTTACTCACAGGAGGGCCTAAACACTGAAGCTTTCTTT. Its protein product is CASSYSQEGLNTEAFF.

J is TRBJ2-1 and V is TRBV5-1, with 7 bases aligning to TRBD1. This CDR3 has 13 amino acids. V shed 2 bases, J shed 10 bases, and the junction held 6 bases outside the gene matches. Looked up from germline, CDR1 is SGHRS and CDR2 is YFSETQ. The CDR3 region is CASSLLPGQEQFF. Here the CDR3 DNA reads TGCGCCAGCAGCTTACTACCGGGACAGGAGCAGTTCTTC.

This clone was found once. The chain recombines TRBV6-5 with TRBJ2-5, with 9 bases fitting TRBD1. CDR3 size: 15 residues. Germline CDR1 is MNHEY and CDR2 is SVGAGI. V dropped 2 bases and J dropped 2; count of bases not matched to a gene: 3. In DNA form, the CDR3 reads TGTGCCAGCAGTTACGGTGGACAGGGGCAAGAGACCCAGTACTTC. The encoded protein is CASSYGGQGQETQYF.

The chain has TRBV7-3 and TRBJ2-7; TRBD1 or TRBD2 may be the D gene (6 bases each). CDR3 size: 11 residues. Germline-derived CDR1 and CDR2 are SGHTA and FQGTGA. V was shortened by 10 bases and J by 6 bases, with 13 bases between the two germline ends. The CDR3 loop reads CAIRRGFEQYF. In DNA, the CDR3 is TGTGCCATTAGGAGGGGGTTCGAGCAGTACTTC.

The chain couples TRBV5-1 to TRBJ2-7; the match to TRBD2 covers 7 bases. The CDR3 consists of 15 residues. Trimming cost V 2 bases and J 5 bases; bases outside gene matches: 10. Germline lookup yields CDR1 SGHRS and CDR2 YFSETQ. The DNA of the CDR3 is TGCGCCAGCAGCTTAGACGCGGGAGCCCTTAACGAGCAGTACTTC. Encoded protein: CASSLDAGALNEQYF.

The chain couples TRBV29-1 to TRBJ2-7; D tentatively reads TRBD1 or TRBD2 (6 bases each). Germline V gene sequence: CDR1 SQVTM, CDR2 ANQGSEA. Trimming removed 6 bases from V and 1 base from J, with 16 bases in between. CDR3 size: 14 residues. The CDR3 DNA is TGCAGCGTCACCTCCCCGGGGGCGTCCTACGAGCAGTACTTC. It specifies CSVTSPGASYEQYF.

The chain combines TRBV9 with TRBJ2-2; D not resolved. V lost 4 bases and J lost 0, with 16 bases in between. There are 17 residues in the CDR3. Per the germline V gene, CDR1 is SGDLS and CDR2 is YYNGEE. The CDR3 nucleotides read TGTGCCAGCAGCATGAACCCTACAGTTCCGAACACCGGGGAGCTGTTTTTT. Protein product: CASSMNPTVPNTGELFF.

The V call is TRBV5-1, the J call TRBJ2-1; TRBD2 agrees at 12 bases. The CDR3 totals 17 residues. J gave up 4 bases and V 0 bases, and 5 bases lay outside the gene matches. Germline CDR1 and CDR2: SGHRS and YFSETQ. The DNA for the CDR3 is TGCGCCAGCAGCTTGGGGACTAGCGGGATACATTACAATGAGCAGTTCTTC. Translated, it gives CASSLGTSGIHYNEQFF. The full variable domain, with the rest looked up from reference TRBV5-1 and TRBJ2-1, is KAGVTQTPRYLIKTRGQQVTLSCSPISGHRSVSWYQQTPGQGLQFLFEYFSETQRNKGNFPGRFSGRQFSNSRSEMNVSTLELGDSALYLCASSLGTSGIHYNEQFFGPGTRLTVL.

The rearrangement joins TRBV9 to TRBJ2-7; a possible D gene is TRBD2 (5 bases). V gave up 4 bases and J gave up 3 bases, with 14 bases separating them. The CDR3 extends over 14 amino acids. Germline-derived CDR1 and CDR2 are SGDLS and YYNGEE. As DNA, the CDR3 is TGTGCCAGCAGCCCATGGAGCGGCAACTACGAGCAGTACTTC. This sequence encodes CASSPWSGNYEQYF.

A remark on this clone: Its ends do not fully match the called genes, so a read error is possible. The gene calls are TRBV7-7 and TRBJ2-5; D might be TRBD2 (6 bases). The CDR3 totals 15 residues. CDR1 SSHAT and CDR2 FNYEAQ come from the germline V gene (reference sequence). The chain's CDR3 is CASSSFRGTGETQYF. CDR3 DNA sequence: TGTGCTAGCAGCTCTTTCCGCGGGACCGGGGAGACCCAGTACTTC. Together with reference TRBV7-7 and TRBJ2-5, the CDR3 gives the full variable domain: GAGVSQSPRYKVTKRGQDVTLRCDPISSHATLYWYQQALGQGPEFLTYFNYEAQPDKSGLPSDRFSAERPEGSISTLTIQRTEQRDSAMYRCASSSFRGTGETQYFGPGTRLLVL.

This clone was detected only once. This chain joins TRBV9 and TRBJ2-3; 11 bases agree with TRBD2. The CDR3 is made up of 17 amino acids. Germline V gene data show CDR1 as SGDLS and CDR2 as YYNGEE. V was clipped by 3 bases and J by 3 bases; unmatched bases: 9. The CDR3 sequence is CASSAPIVAGGTDTQYF. CDR3 sequence (DNA): TGTGCCAGCAGCGCACCGATCGTAGCGGGAGGGACAGATACGCAGTATTTT.

On this clone itself: Other DNA sequences in the same sample also yield this CDR3. J is TRBJ2-7 and V is TRBV18, with unresolved D. Germline assignment: CDR1 KGHSH and CDR2 LQKENI. The CDR3 is 12 residues long. V lost 3 bases, J lost 0 bases, and 3 bases lay in between. CDR3 in amino acids: CASSPDSYEQYF. CDR3 nucleotides: TGTGCCAGCTCACCCGACTCCTACGAGCAGTACTTC. Supplemented by reference TRBV18 and TRBJ2-7, the full variable domain reads NAGVMQNPRHLVRRRGQEARLRCSPMKGHSHVYWYRQLPEEGLKFMVYLQKENIIDESGMPKERFSAEFPKEGPSILRIQQVVRGDSAAYFCASSPDSYEQYFGPGTRLTVT.

V usage is TRBV27 and J usage is TRBJ1-2, with 7 bases fitting TRBD1. Unmatched junction bases numbered 11, after V lost 4 bases and J lost 6 bases. The germline gives CDR1 MNHEY, CDR2 SMNVEV (reference sequence). The CDR3 sequence is 15 residues long. CDR3 sequence: CASSYTQGRGDGYTF. CDR3 DNA sequence: TGTGCCAGCAGTTACACACAGGGCAGGGGGGATGGCTACACCTTC.

The rearrangement uses TRBV7-9 and TRBJ2-7; maybe TRBD2 (6 bases). Trimming took off 5 bases at V and 0 bases at J, with 14 bases between the two ends. From germline, CDR1 is SEHNR and CDR2 FQNEAQ (reference sequence). The CDR3 consists of 15 residues. CDR3 region: CASSPPGDPSYEQYF. DNA of the CDR3: TGTGCCAGCAGCCCGCCGGGAGATCCCTCCTACGAGCAGTACTTC.

The rearrangement links TRBV4-3 to TRBJ2-1; 11 positions agree with TRBD2. This CDR3 is 15 amino acids long. The germline CDR1 and CDR2 sequences are LGHNA and YSLEER. The J segment lost 6 bases and the V segment lost 2 bases, leaving 3 bases of the junction unmatched. The CDR3 loop reads CASSQFTSGSNEQFF. Written as DNA, the CDR3 is TGCGCCAGCAGCCAATTTACTAGCGGGAGCAATGAGCAGTTCTTC.

V gene TRBV19 combines with J gene TRBJ1-2, with D hard to call. The CDR3 is made up of 15 amino acids. CDR1 is LNHDA, CDR2 SQIVND, per germline (reference sequence). Trimming shortened V by 3 bases and J by 6 bases, and 17 bases separated the two germline ends. This CDR3 is CASSIEGSWRDGYTF. CDR3 in DNA: TGTGCCAGTAGTATCGAAGGCTCATGGAGGGATGGCTACACCTTC.

V gene TRBV13 combines with J gene TRBJ2-1; tentatively, D is TRBD2 (6 bases). This CDR3 is 17 amino acids long. Deletions cut 1 base from V and 0 bases from J, with 13 bases between. The germline V gene encodes CDR1 PRHDT and CDR2 FYEKMQ (reference sequence). The CDR3 protein is CASSLDNSGSSYNEQFF. The CDR3 bases are TGTGCCAGCAGCTTAGATAATAGCGGAAGCTCCTACAATGAGCAGTTCTTC.

The chain links TRBV4-1 to TRBJ2-7; tentatively, D is TRBD2 (6 bases). V was clipped by 0 bases and J by 3 bases, with 18 bases between them. This CDR3 region has 17 residues. Germline assignment: CDR1 MGHRA and CDR2 YSYEKL. For the CDR3, the DNA is TGCGCCAGCAGCCAAGATGAGGGCGGGGACCTCGGCTACGAGCAGTACTTC. Translated, it gives CASSQDEGGDLGYEQYF.

The chain employs TRBV10-3 and TRBJ2-3; TRBD2 agrees at 12 bases. Looked up from germline, CDR1 is ENHRY and CDR2 is SYGVKD. J gave up 2 bases and V 1 base, and 7 bases lay outside the gene matches. The CDR3 is made up of 18 amino acids. The CDR3 nucleotides are TGTGCCATCAGTGAGTTTTTGCTAGCGGGAGGGAACACAGATACGCAGTATTTT. This codes for CAISEFLLAGGNTDTQYF.

The V call is TRBV4-1, the J call TRBJ2-7; weak D call: TRBD2 (5 bases). In germline, CDR1 is MGHRA, CDR2 YSYEKL. This CDR3 comprises 15 residues. The ends were cut back, 1 base at V and 5 bases at J, with 15 bases in the middle. In DNA, the CDR3 is TGCGCCAGCAGCCAAGGATTCCTAGCATCAAACGAGCAGTACTTC. Translated, it gives CASSQGFLASNEQYF.

This clone is a singleton in its sample. The J gene is TRBJ2-1, the V gene TRBV2; D not certain. V was trimmed by 10 bases and J by 10 bases, leaving 8 bases between them. Germline-derived CDR1 and CDR2 are SNHLY and FYNNEI. The CDR3 has 9 residues. The CDR3 here is CAMDREQFF. DNA for the CDR3: TGTGCCATGGACCGGGAGCAGTTCTTC.